This is a list of T cell receptor beta chains from one sample in a study of T cells after yellow fever vaccination. TCRdb ran MiXCR on the 5' RACE reads and lists one entry per CDR3 protein. The repertoire holds fewer than 500,000 distinct CDR3 sequences, with under 20% as singletons. This specimen was PBMCs, taken before the yellow fever booster vaccination. These receptors all stem from a man aged 18 to 35 who received the YFV17D yellow fever vaccine. The conserved cysteine and the conserved F or W are not part of the CDR3 here. Size values are once, few and many counts, or a class for expanded clones, and some rows have none.

size: .
V: TRBV20-1
J: TRBJ2-3
CDR3: SARGLAVDDTQY

size: .
V: TRBV20-1
J: TRBJ2-5
CDR3: SASQGSTRGETQY

size: few
V: TRBV23-1
J: TRBJ2-3
CDR3: ASSQSYGQY

size: few
V: TRBV4-3
J: TRBJ2-7
CDR3: ASSPHRATSGWSEQY

size: few
V: TRBV3-1
J: TRBJ2-1
CDR3: ASSRIINEQF

size: .
V: TRBV3-1
J: TRBJ2-5
CDR3: ATQTYQETQY

size: few
V: TRBV5-1
J: TRBJ2-5
CDR3: ASTSPEARQETQY

size: .
V: TRBV18
J: TRBJ2-7
CDR3: ASSIGTASYEQY

size: .
V: TRBV11-2
J: TRBJ1-2
CDR3: ASSPGTGGGYGYT

size: few
V: TRBV18
J: TRBJ1-1
CDR3: ASSRSATTEAF

size: .
V: TRBV6-5
J: TRBJ2-1
CDR3: ASSYETGSSYNEQF

size: many
V: TRBV20-1
J: TRBJ1-5
CDR3: SAIRGPRQPQH

size: .
V: TRBV6-2/TRBV6-3
J: TRBJ2-3
CDR3: ASRPLGLAGGPSTDTQY

size: .
V: TRBV6-1
J: TRBJ1-4
CDR3: ASSVVAATNEKLF

size: few
V: TRBV4-1
J: TRBJ2-1
CDR3: ASSQGSWSYNEQF

size: .
V: TRBV5-1
J: TRBJ2-2
CDR3: ASSWASSTGELF

size: .
V: TRBV7-9
J: TRBJ2-3
CDR3: ASSLDADDTQY

size: .
V: TRBV5-1
J: TRBJ1-2
CDR3: ASSLYRGDGYT

size: many
V: TRBV2
J: TRBJ2-5
CDR3: ASSEIPGGAGETQY

size: .
V: TRBV5-1
J: TRBJ2-4
CDR3: ASSLARSKNIQY

size: .
V: TRBV12-3/TRBV12-4
J: TRBJ2-3
CDR3: ASSSGSGGTDTQY